Sequencing of this T cell receptor (beta chain) was carried out in a study of OX40 agonist ivuxolimab in advanced cancers. At the level of the study: Intravenous ivuxolimab at 0.01 to 10 mg/kg was given to patients every 2 weeks. The study enrolled dose-escalation patients with hepatocellular carcinoma, melanoma, renal cell or head and neck cancer.

Assay used: immunoSEQ multiplex PCR; TCRdb lists only in-frame clones, some missing. The sample has 65,000 to 80,000 clones, 85% to 90% seen once; the top ten hold 0.6% to 0.85%. CDR1 LNHNV and CDR2 YYDKDF come from the germline V gene (reference sequence). The CDR3 loop spans 15 amino acids. V lost 5 bases and J lost 2, with 14 bases in between. This receptor was taken from an adult with an advanced solid tumor such as melanoma, head and neck, liver or kidney cancer. The sequencing here drew on CD4+ or CD8+ T cells sorted from blood, taken in a trial of the OX40 agonist ivuxolimab. The J gene is TRBJ2-3, the V gene TRBV15; D possibly uses TRBD1 or TRBD2 (5 bases each). This CDR3 reads CATSAEGSHTDTQYF. The CDR3 bases are TGTGCCACCAGCGCCGAGGGGTCGCACACAGATACGCAGTATTTT.